Listed here are 22 T cell receptor beta chains from one sample, sequenced in a study of T cell responses to AZD1222 COVID-19 vaccine. Using immunoSEQ multiplex PCR, the repertoire was profiled, and TCRdb retains in-frame clones only, with some absent. This table has 120,000 or so clones, 90% appearing once. Material: peripheral blood, obtained on day 0 of MenACWY control vaccination. These receptors all stem from an adult in good health.

V is TRBV28 and J is TRBJ2-5; 7 bases map to TRBD1. The CDR3 length is 14 residues. In germline, CDR1 is MDHEN, CDR2 SYDVKM. With V trimmed by 6 bases and J by 1 base, 5 bases remained unmatched. Here the CDR3 DNA reads TGTGCCAGCAGCGCTCGGACAGGCCAAGAGACCCAGTACTTC. Amino acids: CASSARTGQETQYF.

The chain uses TRBV29-1 and TRBJ2-3; tentatively, D is TRBD2 (5 bases). Germline CDR1 and CDR2: SQVTM and ANQGSEA. CDR3 length: 13 amino acids. V lost 6 bases, J lost 2 bases, and 12 bases lay in between. This CDR3 reads CSVTRGPTDTQYF. DNA for the CDR3: TGCAGCGTAACCCGCGGGCCCACAGATACGCAGTATTTT.

This chain joins TRBV6-5 and TRBJ1-6; the D gene is possibly TRBD1 (5 bases). CDR1 MNHEY and CDR2 SVGAGI come from the germline V gene. The V end lost 5 bases, the J end lost 15 bases, and 14 bases lay between the germline ends. The length of the CDR3 is 12 residues. CDR3 DNA sequence: TGTGCCAGCAGTCAGGGCTCAACAGGCCTCCACTTT. Residues: CASSQGSTGLHF.

This chain joins TRBV6-1 and TRBJ1-1; no clear D. The CDR3 totals 13 residues. V was trimmed by 2 bases and J by 0 bases, leaving 4 bases between them. From germline, CDR1 is MNHNS and CDR2 SASEGT. The DNA of the CDR3 is TGTGCCAGCAGTGAATGGTTGAACACTGAAGCTTTCTTT. Amino acid sequence: CASSEWLNTEAFF.

The chain combines TRBV6-1 with TRBJ1-2, with 11 bases lining up with TRBD1. The CDR3 consists of 15 residues. Germline loops: CDR1 MNHNS, CDR2 SASEGT. After removal of 2 bases from V and 4 bases from J, the junction contained 3 bases not matched to a gene. Here the CDR3 DNA reads TGTGCCAGCAGTGAATGGACAGGGGGCGGCTATGGCTACACCTTC. It yields the protein CASSEWTGGGYGYTF.

The rearrangement links TRBV18 to TRBJ1-2; a weak D match, TRBD1 (6 bases). CDR3 length: 17 residues. Germline V gives CDR1 KGHSH, CDR2 LQKENI. Trimming removed 2 bases at V and 2 bases at J, with 18 bases between. The CDR3 region is CASSPVKAWDTNYGYTF. The CDR3 bases are TGTGCCAGCTCACCAGTTAAAGCCTGGGACACAAACTATGGCTACACCTTC.

This clone was observed a handful of times. This rearrangement joins TRBV15 to TRBJ2-6, with D perhaps assigned TRBD1 or TRBD2 (5 bases each). Trimming removed 0 bases from V and 0 bases from J, with 6 bases in between. Germline V lookup: CDR1 LNHNV, CDR2 YYDKDF (reference sequence). This CDR3 spans 16 amino acids. The CDR3 reads CATSRDGGSGANVLTF. The CDR3 nucleotides are TGTGCCACCAGCAGAGATGGGGGCTCTGGGGCCAACGTCCTGACTTTC.

The V gene is TRBV5-6, the J gene TRBJ2-3; a weak D match, TRBD2 (5 bases). Germline V CDR1 and CDR2: SGHDT, YYEEEE. V was cut by 2 bases and J by 5 bases, with 9 bases left in between. The CDR3 covers 13 residues. The CDR3 DNA is TGTGCCAGCAGCTTCACCGGGGAAGATACGCAGTATTTT. Translating gives CASSFTGEDTQYF.

The chain's CDR3 is CAWSVSRGGYEQYF. The CDR3 nucleotides read TGTGCCTGGAGTGTATCCAGGGGGGGCTACGAGCAGTACTTC. This chain connects TRBV30 to TRBJ2-7; D could derive from TRBD1 or TRBD2 (7 bases each). Germline values: CDR1 GTSNPN, CDR2 SVGIG (reference sequence). This CDR3 region has 14 residues. Trimming removed 0 bases at V and 3 bases at J, with 12 bases between.

The V gene is TRBV2, the J gene TRBJ2-5; D ambiguous. The CDR3 sequence is 14 residues long. Germline assignment: CDR1 SNHLY and CDR2 FYNNEI. V lost 7 bases, J lost 0 bases, and 12 bases lay in between. The CDR3 coding sequence is TGTGCCAGCATAGTGGGCAGGTACCAAGAGACCCAGTACTTC. Its translation is CASIVGRYQETQYF. Supplemented by reference TRBV2 and TRBJ2-5, the full variable domain reads EPEVTQTPSHQVTQMGQEVILRCVPISNHLYFYWYRQILGQKVEFLVSFYNNEISEKSEIFDDQFSVERPDGSNFTLKIRSTKLEDSAMYFCASIVGRYQETQYFGPGTRLLVL.

The rearrangement uses TRBV5-1 and TRBJ2-5; 11 nucleotides agree with TRBD1. Trimming removed 0 bases from V and 2 bases from J; junction bases left unmatched: 6. CDR1 and CDR2 from the germline V gene are SGHRS and YFSETQ. The CDR3 is made up of 17 amino acids. CDR3 region: CASSLAGTGGLQETQYF. CDR3 DNA sequence: TGCGCCAGCAGCTTGGCCGGGACAGGGGGGCTTCAAGAGACCCAGTACTTC.

The CDR3 DNA sequence: TGCAGTGCTAGAGACCGAGATACGCAGTATTTT. This sequence encodes CSARDRDTQYF. This chain joins TRBV20-1 and TRBJ2-3, with no clear D. CDR1 DFQATT and CDR2 SNEGSKA come from the germline V gene (reference sequence). The CDR3 totals 11 residues. V lost 0 bases and J 5 bases, leaving 3 bases between the germline ends.

This rearrangement joins TRBV27 to TRBJ2-1, with 8 positions matching TRBD1. J gave up 4 bases and V 2 bases, and 4 bases lay outside the gene matches. The CDR3 extends over 15 amino acids. In germline, CDR1 is MNHEY, CDR2 SMNVEV (reference sequence). DNA for the CDR3: TGTGCCAGCAGTTTAACAGGGGGGACTTACAATGAGCAGTTCTTC. This sequence encodes CASSLTGGTYNEQFF.

The table lists this clone with a count of one. The CDR3, as DNA: TGTGCCAGCAGTTACCCGGGACTAGCGGGGGGCACTACCGGGGAGCTGTTTTTT. Translation gives CASSYPGLAGGTTGELFF. This rearrangement joins TRBV6-2 or TRBV6-3 to TRBJ2-2; 15 nucleotides agree with TRBD2. The CDR3 contains 18 residues. Trimming took 2 bases from V and 5 from J; bases not matched to a gene: 6. The V gene's germline CDR1 is MNHEY and CDR2 SVGEGT.

The count of this clone is one. This sequence joins TRBV6-6 and TRBJ1-5, with 8 bases that match TRBD1. The CDR3 covers 16 residues. Looked up from germline, CDR1 is MNHNY and CDR2 is SVGAGI (reference sequence). Unmatched junction bases numbered 11, after V lost 5 bases and J lost 5 bases. CDR3 residues: CASSASRTGQDQPQHF. In DNA, the CDR3 is TGTGCCAGCAGTGCTTCTCGGACAGGGCAGGATCAGCCCCAGCATTTT.

The chain employs TRBV19 and TRBJ2-1; 10 bases are a match to TRBD2. This CDR3 contains 16 residues. Germline V lookup: CDR1 LNHDA, CDR2 SQIVND (reference sequence). Losses at the gene ends were 5 bases for V and 0 bases for J; bases not matched to a gene: 4. CDR3 protein: CASSSLAGPSYNEQFF. Written as DNA, the CDR3 is TGTGCCAGTAGTTCACTAGCGGGACCCTCCTACAATGAGCAGTTCTTC.

This rearrangement joins TRBV28 to TRBJ1-2; tentative D call: TRBD1 (6 bases). The CDR3 extends over 20 amino acids. From germline, CDR1 is MDHEN and CDR2 SYDVKM. V lost 4 bases to trimming and J lost 0 bases, with 27 bases between them. The DNA of the CDR3 is TGTGCCAGCAGTTCCCCTCTGGAAGGCGACAGGTTGGGGGCTAACTATGGCTACACCTTC. Its translation is CASSSPLEGDRLGANYGYTF.

In this sample, this clone turned up once. V is TRBV10-2 and J is TRBJ2-5; D is unresolved. Deletions cut 8 bases from V and 10 bases from J, with 17 bases between. This CDR3 region has 12 residues. CDR1 is WSHSY and CDR2 is SAAADI in the germline V gene. CDR3 sequence reads: CASRHSDEHQYF. The CDR3 region has the DNA TGCGCCAGCCGGCATTCGGATGAGCACCAGTACTTC.

The genes are TRBV7-8 and TRBJ2-1; a possible D gene is TRBD1 (8 bases). Trimming took 6 bases from V and 12 from J, leaving 24 bases between them. The CDR3 totals 15 residues. Looked up from germline, CDR1 is SGHVS and CDR2 is FQNEAQ. The CDR3 DNA follows: TGTGCCAGCAGGCCCACTAGCGTCTCAGGGGGCGGGCAGTTCTTC. Protein product: CASRPTSVSGGGQFF.

V usage is TRBV6-6 and J usage is TRBJ1-5; D uncertain. CDR1 is MNHNY and CDR2 is SVGAGI in the germline V gene (reference sequence). The CDR3 runs to 12 residues. Trimming removed 6 bases at V and 2 bases at J, with 5 bases between. CDR3 protein: CASSPGNQPQHF. CDR3 DNA sequence: TGTGCCAGCAGCCCCGGCAATCAGCCCCAGCATTTT.

The rearrangement joins TRBV28 to TRBJ2-1; 7 bases align to TRBD1. Trimming took 4 bases from V and 7 from J; bases not matched to a gene: 10. The CDR3 has 15 amino acids. Germline V gene lookup returns CDR1 MDHEN and CDR2 SYDVKM. CDR3 sequence reads: CASSSLKTGVNEQFF. In nucleotides, the CDR3 is TGTGCCAGCAGTTCCCTCAAAACAGGGGTAAATGAGCAGTTCTTC.

The genes are TRBV4-3 and TRBJ1-2; possible D gene TRBD1, 5 bases. The V gene's germline CDR1 is LGHNA and CDR2 YSLEER. The V end was cut by 1 base, the J end by 7 bases, with 13 bases between. The CDR3 sequence is 14 residues long. The CDR3 nucleotides read TGCGCCAGCAGCCAAGCAACTTACAGGCTTGGCTACACCTTC. Its protein product is CASSQATYRLGYTF.